These 5 T cell receptor beta chains were all obtained from the same sample, sequenced in a study of blood T cell repertoires in COVID-19. Some clones are missing from TCRdb's copy, which holds only in-frame ones; the method was immunoSEQ multiplex PCR. The sample yields hundreds of thousands of clones, more than 70% seen once. Sequenced sample: peripheral blood. The receptors originated from a woman aged 80 or over with acute or convalescent COVID-19.

This sequence joins TRBV20-1 and TRBJ1-1, with TRBD1 matching 7 bases. This CDR3 contains 14 residues. V was pared by 3 bases and J by 1 base, with 5 bases of the junction left unmatched. CDR1 DFQATT and CDR2 SNEGSKA come from the germline V gene (reference sequence). CDR3 sequence reads: CSASSGGGNTEAFF. DNA for the CDR3: TGCAGTGCTAGTTCAGGGGGAGGGAACACTGAAGCTTTCTTT.

For this clone: The sample holds other DNA sequences that translate to the same CDR3. The chain uses TRBV19 and TRBJ1-5; a weak D match, TRBD1 (5 bases). Germline CDR1 LNHDA, CDR2 SQIVND (reference sequence). The CDR3 is 14 residues long. The V end was cut by 1 base, the J end by 4 bases, with 8 bases between. In DNA, the CDR3 is TGTGCCAGTAGTATAGCCCGGGGGAATCAGCCCCAGCATTTT. It codes for CASSIARGNQPQHF. Complete variable domain (other parts from reference TRBV19 and TRBJ1-5): DGGITQSPKYLFRKEGQNVTLSCEQNLNHDAMYWYRQDPGQGLRLIYYSQIVNDFQKGDIAEGYSVSREKKESFPLTVTSAQKNPTAFYLCASSIARGNQPQHFGDGTRLSIL.

CDR3 in amino acids: CASSPGQGFGSQYF. CDR3 nucleotides: TGTGCCAGCAGCCCTGGACAGGGGTTCGGGTCCCAGTACTTC. The V and J genes are TRBV3-1 (or the pseudogene TRBV3-2) and TRBJ2-5; 9 nucleotides align to TRBD1. CDR3 size: 14 residues. Trimming removed 4 bases from V and 9 bases from J; junction bases left unmatched: 9. CDR1 is LGHDT, CDR2 YNNKEL, per germline (reference sequence).

This sequence joins TRBV2 and TRBJ1-1; the match to TRBD1 covers 7 bases. Germline V CDR1 and CDR2: SNHLY, FYNNEI. The CDR3 runs 13 residues. V trimming: 6 bases; J trimming: 4 bases; junction bases outside the gene matches: 5. CDR3 region: CASRDRVGTEAFF. CDR3 DNA sequence: TGTGCCAGCAGAGACAGGGTAGGCACTGAAGCTTTCTTT. Looking up the rest from reference TRBV2 and TRBJ1-1 gives the full variable domain: EPEVTQTPSHQVTQMGQEVILRCVPISNHLYFYWYRQILGQKVEFLVSFYNNEISEKSEIFDDQFSVERPDGSNFTLKIRSTKLEDSAMYFCASRDRVGTEAFFGQGTRLTVV.

V is TRBV5-1 and J is TRBJ2-1; 9 bases align to TRBD2. From germline, CDR1 is SGHRS and CDR2 YFSETQ. This CDR3 contains 15 residues. Unmatched junction bases numbered 5, after V lost 1 base and J lost 6 bases. The CDR3 bases are TGCGCCAGCAGCTTGTCCAGCGGGGGGCTCAATGAGCAGTTCTTC. It codes for CASSLSSGGLNEQFF.